This T cell receptor (beta chain) appears in the sequencing data of a study of blood T cell repertoires in COVID-19. Overall study context: The United States, Italy and Spain provided the acute and convalescent COVID-19 samples. In each case, the material was cDNA or gDNA derived from T cells, B-cell-depleted T cells, or PBMCs.

V was cut by 1 base and J by 8 bases, with 8 bases left in between. The CDR3 totals 13 residues. Per the germline V gene, CDR1 is LGHDT and CDR2 is YNNKEL (reference sequence). Sequenced by immunoSEQ multiplex PCR; TCRdb stores in-frame clones only, minus some. The sample has approximately 110,000 clones, roughly 82% seen once. The V gene is TRBV3-1 (or the pseudogene TRBV3-2), the J gene TRBJ1-4; D ambiguous. The receptor was derived from a woman older than 75 with active or convalescent COVID-19. The sequencing sample was made of peripheral blood. For the CDR3, the DNA is TGTGCCAGCAGCCAAGTGCGGGCGGAAAAACTGTTTTTT. This codes for CASSQVRAEKLFF.